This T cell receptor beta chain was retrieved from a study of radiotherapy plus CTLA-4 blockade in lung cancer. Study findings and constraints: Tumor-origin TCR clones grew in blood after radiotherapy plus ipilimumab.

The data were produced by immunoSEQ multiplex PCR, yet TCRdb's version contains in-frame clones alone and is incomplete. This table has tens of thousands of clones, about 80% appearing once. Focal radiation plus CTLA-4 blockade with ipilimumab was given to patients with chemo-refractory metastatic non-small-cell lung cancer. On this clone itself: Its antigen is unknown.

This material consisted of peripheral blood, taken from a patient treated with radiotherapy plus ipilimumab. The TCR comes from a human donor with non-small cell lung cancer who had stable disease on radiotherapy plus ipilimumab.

In DNA, the CDR3 is TGTGCCAGCAGCTTGGGGGCGGCGGGTAGCGAGCAGTTCTTC. It encodes CASSLGAAGSEQFF. V and J are TRBV5-6 and TRBJ2-1; weak D call: TRBD2 (5 bases). This CDR3 has 14 amino acids. Per the germline V gene, CDR1 is SGHDT and CDR2 is YYEEEE. The V end was cut by 0 bases, the J end by 10 bases, with 14 bases between.